One sample yielded the 23 T cell receptor beta chains listed below, sequenced in a study of molecular identifiers for immune sequencing clone quantification. Using its own MiXCR run on the PCR reads, TCRdb lists one record per CDR3 protein. The profile shows under 600,000 distinct CDR3 sequences, 20% to 25% of them singletons. The material sequenced was naive CD8+ T cells from blood, with Jurkat cell RNA spiked in. This sample's subset: FACS-sorted CD8+CD4-CCR7+CD45RA+ naive T cells. Every receptor here comes from a human donor in good health. Some libraries in this study had Jurkat cell RNA spiked in.

Of note for this clonotype: A much larger clone sits a single nucleotide away, making a read error possible. The rearrangement joins TRBV28 to TRBJ2-1; D possibly corresponds to TRBD2 (5 bases). Germline CDR1 MDHEN, CDR2 SYDVKM. CDR3 size: 14 residues. V shed 5 bases and J shed 0 bases, with 8 bases lying between them. The chain's CDR3 is CASSPRGSYNEQFF. CDR3 in DNA: TGTGCCAGCAGTCCCCGGGGCTCCTACAATGAGCAGTTCTTC.

This clonotype was recorded a few times. The rearrangement links TRBV19 to TRBJ1-5; 7 nucleotides match TRBD1. The CDR3 consists of 15 residues. The V gene's germline CDR1 is LNHDA and CDR2 SQIVND (reference sequence). V dropped 2 bases and J dropped 7; count of bases not matched to a gene: 8. This CDR3 is CASSIRGLSGQPQHF. The CDR3 nucleotides read TGTGCCAGTAGTATAAGGGGGCTATCGGGGCAGCCCCAGCATTTT.

Notes on this clonotype: This may stem from a read error, because a much larger clone lies one nucleotide away. The V and J genes are TRBV5-1 and TRBJ1-1; 7 nucleotides match TRBD1. Per the germline V gene, CDR1 is SGHRS and CDR2 is YFSETQ. This CDR3 contains 13 residues. J gave up 6 bases and V 2 bases, and 4 bases lay outside the gene matches. The CDR3 coding sequence is TGCGCCAGCAGCTTAGGGACAGCAGCTGAAGCTTTCTTT. Protein product: CASSLGTAAEAFF.

On this clonotype: A read error may account for a junction end that differs from germline. CDR3 residues: CASSLGGVSGSTIYF. The CDR3 coding sequence is TGTGCCAGCAGCCTTGGGGGGGTCTCTGGAAGCACCATATATTTT. The genes are TRBV7-2 and TRBJ1-3; possible D gene TRBD1, 5 bases. This CDR3 contains 15 residues. Germline CDR1 reads SGHTA; CDR2 reads FQGNSA.

This clonotype has only a few counts. The chain carries TRBV4-1 and TRBJ2-3, with D tentatively TRBD2 (5 bases). The CDR3 runs to 17 residues. Germline V gene lookup returns CDR1 MGHRA and CDR2 YSYEKL. V lost 7 bases, J lost 2 bases, and 22 bases lay in between. This chain's CDR3 is CASNTGRTSYPTDTQYF. Written as DNA, the CDR3 is TGCGCCAGCAACACCGGACGGACTTCCTACCCCACAGATACGCAGTATTTT.

The chain joins TRBV2 to TRBJ2-7; D unresolved. This CDR3 is built from 14 residues. CDR1 and CDR2 from the germline V gene are SNHLY and FYNNEI. V was cut by 3 bases and J by 0 bases, with 9 bases left in between. CDR3 bases: TGTGCCAGCAGTGAGCAGATAAGCTCCTACGAGCAGTACTTC. Residues: CASSEQISSYEQYF.

This chain connects TRBV4-1 to TRBJ2-2; no reliable D call. Germline lookup yields CDR1 MGHRA and CDR2 YSYEKL. The CDR3 is made up of 16 amino acids. Trimming pared 3 bases from V and 0 bases from J, leaving 11 bases between. The CDR3 region is CASSHSPGTNTGELFF. The DNA for the CDR3 is TGCGCCAGCAGCCATTCGCCCGGCACGAACACCGGGGAGCTGTTTTTT.

This clonotype was counted only a few times. This chain connects TRBV6-5 to TRBJ2-7; D gene unclear. Trimming left V 6 bases short and J 2 bases short, with 17 bases between. Germline V gene lookup returns CDR1 MNHEY and CDR2 SVGAGI. This CDR3 is built from 15 residues. DNA for the CDR3: TGTGCCAGCAGCCCCTGGCAGGCACCAACCTACGAGCAGTACTTC. It codes for CASSPWQAPTYEQYF.

In this sample, this clonotype turned up many times. V usage is TRBV7-6 and J usage is TRBJ2-5; TRBD2 matches at 8 bases. The CDR3 consists of 15 residues. The ends lost 4 bases at V and 2 bases at J; junction bases unmatched: 6. Germline lookup yields CDR1 SGHVS and CDR2 FNYEAQ. This CDR3 is CASSYISGGQETQYF. CDR3 nucleotides: TGTGCCAGCAGCTATATTTCGGGAGGGCAAGAGACCCAGTACTTC.

This clonotype was recorded a few times. This chain connects TRBV9 to TRBJ1-3, with D possibly being TRBD1 (5 bases). The CDR3 consists of 16 residues. Germline CDR1 reads SGDLS; CDR2 reads YYNGEE. The V end lost 7 bases, the J end lost 3 bases, and 20 bases lay between the germline ends. In nucleotides, the CDR3 is TGTGCCAGCGGCCCCAAGGGGCAGCCTGGTGGAAACACCATATATTTT. Protein: CASGPKGQPGGNTIYF.

This clonotype was counted a few times. The chain links TRBV5-4 to TRBJ2-5; no clear D gene. The CDR3 totals 14 residues. V was trimmed by 0 bases and J by 2 bases, leaving 8 bases between them. Germline CDR1 and CDR2: SGHNT and YYREEE (reference sequence). This CDR3 reads CASSLGNSQETQYF. CDR3 nucleotides: TGTGCCAGCAGCTTGGGGAACAGTCAAGAGACCCAGTACTTC.

This clonotype has only a few counts. The chain is built from TRBV29-1 and TRBJ1-2, with 8 bases identical to TRBD1. Looked up from germline, CDR1 is SQVTM and CDR2 is ANQGSEA. V shed 6 bases and J 2 bases; nucleotides not matched to a gene: 8. The CDR3 runs to 14 residues. Written as DNA, the CDR3 is TGCAGCGTCGGGACAGGTTCTCAAAACTATGGCTACACCTTC. Residues: CSVGTGSQNYGYTF.

The chain couples TRBV4-1 to TRBJ2-2; 7 bases map to TRBD2. The CDR3 covers 18 residues. Germline assignment: CDR1 MGHRA and CDR2 YSYEKL. The J segment lost 5 bases and the V segment lost 3 bases, leaving 15 bases of the junction unmatched. The DNA for the CDR3 is TGCGCCAGCAGCCACGTAGCTCCTGGGGAGGGTATGACCGGGGAGCTGTTTTTT. This sequence encodes CASSHVAPGEGMTGELFF.

This clonotype came up many times. The genes are TRBV12-3 or TRBV12-4 and TRBJ2-3; 12 nucleotides match TRBD2. The ends lost 9 bases at V and 1 base at J; junction bases unmatched: 2. The CDR3 has 14 amino acids. CDR3 nucleotides: TGTGCCAGTAGACTAGCGGGAGGCACAGATACGCAGTATTTT. This sequence encodes CASRLAGGTDTQYF.

This clonotype occurred a few times. This chain connects TRBV7-9 to TRBJ2-7; a possible D gene is TRBD2 (6 bases). Per germline, CDR1 SEHNR and CDR2 FQNEAQ (reference sequence). V lost 5 bases to trimming and J lost 0 bases, with 14 bases between them. CDR3 size: 15 residues. In DNA form, the CDR3 reads TGTGCCAGCAGCCCCGCGGGACGAGCCTCCTACGAGCAGTACTTC. It yields the protein CASSPAGRASYEQYF. Full variable domain (outside the CDR3, taken from reference TRBV7-9 and TRBJ2-7): DTGVSQNPRHKITKRGQNVTFRCDPISEHNRLYWYRQTLGQGPEFLTYFQNEAQLEKSRLLSDRFSAERPKGSFSTLEIQRTEQGDSAMYLCASSPAGRASYEQYFGPGTRLTVT.

This clonotype was counted many times. The V gene is TRBV7-6, the J gene TRBJ2-7, with 8 nucleotides matching TRBD1. V gave up 5 bases and J gave up 7 bases; unmatched junction bases: 10. Germline V gene data show CDR1 as SGHVS and CDR2 as FNYEAQ. CDR3 length equals 14 residues. CDR3 residues: CASSPRMTGEEQYF. The CDR3 DNA follows: TGTGCCAGCAGCCCCAGGATGACAGGGGAAGAGCAGTACTTC.

This clonotype was detected only a few times. The V call is TRBV6-5, the J call TRBJ2-7; 7 nucleotides align to TRBD2. With V trimmed by 6 bases and J by 6 bases, 14 bases remained unmatched. Per the germline V gene, CDR1 is MNHEY and CDR2 is SVGAGI. This CDR3 has 15 amino acids. The CDR3 reads CASRATRDYSLEQYF. The DNA for the CDR3 is TGTGCCAGCAGAGCTACCCGGGACTACTCTCTCGAGCAGTACTTC.

V and J are TRBV19 and TRBJ1-5; D is possibly TRBD1 (5 bases). Germline lookup yields CDR1 LNHDA and CDR2 SQIVND (reference sequence). CDR3 length: 15 residues. The V gene lost 3 bases and the J gene lost 3 bases, with 12 bases spanning the gap. CDR3 sequence reads: CASSIFGGNNQPQHF. CDR3 nucleotides: TGTGCCAGTAGTATCTTTGGGGGTAACAATCAGCCCCAGCATTTT.

The table lists this clonotype with a few counts. V usage is TRBV7-9 and J usage is TRBJ2-7; maybe TRBD1 (6 bases). The V gene lost 5 bases and the J gene lost 5 bases, with 19 bases spanning the gap. The germline CDR1 and CDR2 sequences are SEHNR and FQNEAQ (reference sequence). CDR3 size: 15 residues. CDR3 loop: CASSGTRDTSHEQYF. In DNA form, the CDR3 reads TGTGCCAGCAGCGGAACACGGGACACCAGTCACGAGCAGTACTTC. The full variable domain, rest sourced from reference TRBV7-9 and TRBJ2-7, is DTGVSQNPRHKITKRGQNVTFRCDPISEHNRLYWYRQTLGQGPEFLTYFQNEAQLEKSRLLSDRFSAERPKGSFSTLEIQRTEQGDSAMYLCASSGTRDTSHEQYFGPGTRLTVT.

There are a few counts of this clonotype. CDR3 DNA sequence: TGTGCCAGCAGTTACTCTGGTTTCCGGGACGGATACGAGCAGTACTTC. This encodes CASSYSGFRDGYEQYF. The chain joins TRBV6-5 to TRBJ2-7; D possibly uses TRBD1 or TRBD2 (5 bases each). The CDR3 contains 16 residues. In germline, CDR1 is MNHEY, CDR2 SVGAGI. V shed 0 bases and J shed 4 bases, with 16 bases lying between them.

This clonotype was found a few times. J is TRBJ2-1 and V is TRBV7-9, with TRBD2 as a possible D gene (5 bases). In germline, CDR1 is SEHNR, CDR2 FQNEAQ (reference sequence). V shed 5 bases and J shed 8 bases, with 16 bases lying between them. CDR3 length equals 14 residues. Here the CDR3 reads CASSPPGSAHEQFF. The CDR3 DNA sequence: TGTGCCAGCAGCCCGCCGGGTAGCGCGCATGAGCAGTTCTTC.

This clonotype occurred a few times. The rearrangement joins TRBV6-2 or TRBV6-3 to TRBJ2-1; D is undetermined. Trimming pared 0 bases from V and 3 bases from J, leaving 15 bases between. CDR3 length: 17 amino acids. The germline CDR1 and CDR2 sequences are MNHEY and SVGEGT. CDR3 sequence: CASSYSDRTPRYNEQFF. The CDR3 DNA reads TGTGCCAGCAGTTACTCCGACCGGACCCCCCGCTACAATGAGCAGTTCTTC.

This clonotype has a count of ten or more. J is TRBJ2-6 and V is TRBV6-5; no clear D gene. Trimming pared 8 bases from V and 4 bases from J, leaving 3 bases between. The V gene's germline CDR1 is MNHEY and CDR2 SVGAGI. The CDR3 is 11 residues long. The CDR3 sequence is CASQGANVLTF. CDR3 sequence (DNA): TGTGCCAGCCAGGGGGCCAACGTCCTGACTTTC.